Following are 27 T cell receptor beta chains from one sample sequenced in a study of T cell changes during pregnancy in multiple sclerosis. Clones were sequenced by immunoSEQ multiplex PCR, and TCRdb holds only the in-frame ones, with some missing. Found here are tens of thousands of clones, 91% of them singletons; the top ten hold approximately 0.8%. The sample consisted of CD4+ T cells from peripheral blood mononuclear cells, taken in the first trimester of pregnancy. Receptors originate from a female donor with multiple sclerosis, enrolled in a pregnancy study.

The chain has TRBV27 and TRBJ2-5, with TRBD2 matching 11 bases. There are 18 residues in the CDR3. Germline assignment: CDR1 MNHEY and CDR2 SMNVEV (reference sequence). The ends lost 5 bases at V and 4 bases at J; junction bases unmatched: 15. The CDR3 region is CASSLKARSGGGPETQYF. The DNA for the CDR3 is TGTGCCAGCAGTCTAAAAGCCCGTAGCGGGGGGGGCCCAGAGACCCAGTACTTC.

The genes are TRBV6-6 and TRBJ2-1, with a tentative D call TRBD1 (5 bases). CDR1 MNHNY and CDR2 SVGAGI come from the germline V gene (reference sequence). The CDR3 is 14 amino acids. Trimming removed 2 bases from V and 4 bases from J, with 9 bases in between. The CDR3 reads CASSYRQTYNEQFF. In nucleotides, the CDR3 is TGTGCCAGCAGTTACCGACAGACATACAATGAGCAGTTCTTC.

The V gene is TRBV9, the J gene TRBJ1-1; 9 bases fit TRBD1. V trimming: 3 bases; J trimming: 6 bases; junction bases outside the gene matches: 6. The CDR3 spans 14 residues. CDR1 is SGDLS, CDR2 YYNGEE, per germline. CDR3 sequence: CASSGGQGFAEAFF. Written as DNA, the CDR3 is TGTGCCAGCAGCGGCGGACAGGGGTTCGCTGAAGCTTTCTTT.

This clone appeared once. Written as DNA, the CDR3 is TGTGCCAGCAGATCCTCTAGCGGGGTCAACAATGAGCAGTTCTTC. Translated: CASRSSSGVNNEQFF. J is TRBJ2-1 and V is TRBV2; 9 bases map to TRBD2. Germline V lookup: CDR1 SNHLY, CDR2 FYNNEI. J gave up 5 bases and V 6 bases, and 8 bases lay outside the gene matches. The CDR3 extends over 15 amino acids. Drawing the rest from reference TRBV2 and TRBJ2-1, the complete variable domain is EPEVTQTPSHQVTQMGQEVILRCVPISNHLYFYWYRQILGQKVEFLVSFYNNEISEKSEIFDDQFSVERPDGSNFTLKIRSTKLEDSAMYFCASRSSSGVNNEQFFGPGTRLTVL.

The sample holds one count of this clone. The gene calls are TRBV2 and TRBJ2-1; TRBD2 matches 7 bases. In germline, CDR1 is SNHLY, CDR2 FYNNEI. The ends lost 10 bases at V and 7 bases at J; junction bases unmatched: 10. CDR3 length equals 13 residues. The CDR3 here is CAIKLGGVNEQFF. The CDR3, as DNA: TGTGCCATCAAACTGGGGGGGGTAAATGAGCAGTTCTTC.

This chain uses TRBV6-5 with TRBJ2-4; TRBD2 matches at 10 bases. CDR3 length: 15 amino acids. The J segment lost 5 bases and the V segment lost 2 bases, leaving 3 bases of the junction unmatched. The germline V gene encodes CDR1 MNHEY and CDR2 SVGAGI. The CDR3 sequence is CASSYTSGDQNIQYF. CDR3 nucleotides: TGTGCCAGCAGTTACACTAGCGGGGACCAAAACATTCAGTACTTC.

This rearrangement joins TRBV5-8 to TRBJ2-6; D is uncertain. The V end lost 4 bases, the J end lost 0 bases, and 17 bases lay between the germline ends. The germline V gene has CDR1 SGHTS and CDR2 YDEGEE. The CDR3 is 18 amino acids. The CDR3 is CASSPRVPLFSGANVLTF. CDR3 coding DNA: TGTGCCAGCAGCCCCCGGGTGCCGCTATTCTCTGGGGCCAACGTCCTGACTTTC. The variable domain in full, completed from reference TRBV5-8 and TRBJ2-6, reads EAGVTQSPTHLIKTRGQQATLRCSPISGHTSVYWYQQALGLGLQFLLWYDEGEERNRGNFPPRFSGRQFPNYSSELNVNALELEDSALYLCASSPRVPLFSGANVLTFGAGSRLTVL.

The rearrangement uses TRBV7-3 and TRBJ2-5; 12 nucleotides match TRBD2. CDR3 size: 15 residues. The V gene end was trimmed by 7 bases and the J gene end by 5 bases; junction bases not matched to a gene: 8. From germline, CDR1 is SGHTA and CDR2 FQGTGA. The CDR3 protein is CASTPSGGAWETQYF. DNA of the CDR3: TGTGCCAGCACCCCTAGCGGGGGGGCGTGGGAGACCCAGTACTTC.

The chain carries TRBV19 and TRBJ2-1; D may be TRBD1 (6 bases). Germline V gene sequence: CDR1 LNHDA, CDR2 SQIVND (reference sequence). V shed 5 bases and J shed 6 bases, with 11 bases lying between them. The CDR3 covers 13 residues. The CDR3 sequence: CASSSGEFNEQFF. CDR3 in DNA: TGTGCCAGTAGTTCAGGGGAGTTCAATGAGCAGTTCTTC.

The J gene is TRBJ1-4, the V gene TRBV15; 8 bases map to TRBD1. There are 15 residues in the CDR3. Germline-derived CDR1 and CDR2 are LNHNV and YYDKDF (reference sequence). Trimming removed 3 bases from V and 8 bases from J; junction bases left unmatched: 8. In DNA, the CDR3 is TGTGCCACCAGCAGGGCCGGACAGGGATTAGAAAAACTGTTTTTT. It translates to CATSRAGQGLEKLFF.

This CDR3 is CASSSQPQGAGGTEAFF. In DNA form, the CDR3 reads TGTGCCAGCAGCTCGCAGCCACAGGGGGCTGGAGGCACTGAAGCTTTCTTT. The V gene is TRBV7-6, the J gene TRBJ1-1; 9 positions match TRBD1. The CDR3 sequence is 17 residues long. The germline V gene has CDR1 SGHVS and CDR2 FNYEAQ. V lost 4 bases to trimming and J lost 4 bases; unmatched junction nucleotides: 13.

This chain joins TRBV27 and TRBJ1-5, with 7 positions matching TRBD1. Germline V gene sequence: CDR1 MNHEY, CDR2 SMNVEV (reference sequence). Trimming cost V 2 bases and J 5 bases; bases outside gene matches: 6. This CDR3 comprises 15 residues. This CDR3 is CASSLAGGSHQPQHF. The CDR3 DNA sequence: TGTGCCAGCAGTTTAGCAGGGGGAAGTCATCAGCCCCAGCATTTT.

V is TRBV19 and J is TRBJ1-5, with 7 bases matching TRBD1. This CDR3 spans 15 amino acids. Germline V gives CDR1 LNHDA, CDR2 SQIVND (reference sequence). Unmatched junction bases numbered 9, after V lost 8 bases and J lost 2 bases. CDR3 region: CASRQGGYGNQPQHF. In DNA form, the CDR3 reads TGTGCCAGTCGACAGGGAGGCTACGGCAATCAGCCCCAGCATTTT. The full variable domain, in which reference TRBV19 and TRBJ1-5 provide the parts outside the CDR3, is DGGITQSPKYLFRKEGQNVTLSCEQNLNHDAMYWYRQDPGQGLRLIYYSQIVNDFQKGDIAEGYSVSREKKESFPLTVTSAQKNPTAFYLCASRQGGYGNQPQHFGDGTRLSIL.

The chain couples TRBV19 to TRBJ2-5, with 13 bases identical to TRBD2. The CDR3 sequence is 16 residues long. CDR1 LNHDA and CDR2 SQIVND come from the germline V gene (reference sequence). The ends lost 5 bases at V and 5 bases at J; junction bases unmatched: 8. DNA for the CDR3: TGTGCCAGTAGTCCCCGGACTAGCGGGGGCCGGGAGACCCAGTACTTC. It is translated as CASSPRTSGGRETQYF.

This chain joins TRBV6-1 and TRBJ2-7; D is unclear. Germline-derived CDR1 and CDR2 are MNHNS and SASEGT. The CDR3 sequence is 15 residues long. V was pared by 5 bases and J by 4 bases, with 18 bases between. The CDR3 coding sequence is TGTGCCAGCAGTCAAACTCATGCCCTCCCATACGAGCAGTACTTC. Translated, it gives CASSQTHALPYEQYF.

The chain is built from TRBV6-4 and TRBJ2-1, with D tentatively TRBD1 (6 bases). With 3 bases removed from V and 0 bases from J, the gap between germline ends came to 9 bases. The V gene's germline CDR1 is MRHNA and CDR2 SNTAGT. The CDR3 spans 15 residues. CDR3 sequence reads: CASSEYRASYNEQFF. The CDR3, as DNA: TGTGCCAGCAGTGAATACAGGGCCTCCTACAATGAGCAGTTCTTC.

CDR3 in DNA: TGTGCCAGTAGTATGACTTGGGGCACTACCGGGGAGCTGTTTTTT. It specifies CASSMTWGTTGELFF. The chain has TRBV19 and TRBJ2-2; perhaps TRBD1 as D (5 bases). CDR1 is LNHDA, CDR2 SQIVND, per germline (reference sequence). V was clipped by 3 bases and J by 5 bases, with 13 bases between them. The CDR3 loop spans 15 amino acids.

The CDR3 protein is CASSYGTSGAIYEQYF. The CDR3, as DNA: TGTGCCAGCAGCTATGGGACTAGCGGGGCAATATACGAGCAGTACTTC. This chain connects TRBV7-8 to TRBJ2-7; 13 nucleotides agree with TRBD2. The CDR3 is 16 amino acids. J gave up 4 bases and V 4 bases, and 7 bases lay outside the gene matches. CDR1 is SGHVS, CDR2 FQNEAQ, per germline.

V is TRBV11-2 and J is TRBJ2-3; the match to TRBD2 covers 9 bases. This CDR3 comprises 16 residues. The V gene end was trimmed by 5 bases and the J gene end by 2 bases; junction bases not matched to a gene: 8. In germline, CDR1 is SGHAT, CDR2 FQNNGV. This chain's CDR3 is CASSGGASGVTDTQYF. The CDR3 coding sequence is TGTGCCAGCAGCGGGGGGGCTAGCGGGGTCACAGATACGCAGTATTTT.

The J gene is TRBJ1-5, the V gene TRBV5-8; D remains unclear. This CDR3 region has 13 residues. Germline V gives CDR1 SGHTS, CDR2 YDEGEE. Trimming cost V 0 bases and J 6 bases, with 7 bases left between them. CDR3 nucleotides: TGTGCCAGCAGCTTGGAGGCAGGTCAGCCCCAGCATTTT. Amino acid sequence: CASSLEAGQPQHF.

The rearrangement links TRBV25-1 to TRBJ2-7, with D possibly TRBD2 on 5 matching bases. Trimming removed 0 bases at V and 6 bases at J, with 12 bases between. The germline V gene encodes CDR1 MGHDK and CDR2 SYGVNS. CDR3 length equals 14 residues. In nucleotides, the CDR3 is TGTGCCAGCAGTGAATACGGGGTACTGCTCGAGCAGTACTTC. It translates to CASSEYGVLLEQYF.

The chain combines TRBV6-1 with TRBJ2-3; D perhaps matches TRBD1 (5 bases). Germline CDR1 reads MNHNS; CDR2 reads SASEGT. Deletions cut 4 bases from V and 3 bases from J, with 14 bases between. This CDR3 comprises 15 residues. CDR3 in DNA: TGTGCCAGCAGTGCCCTCCAGGGTCTAACAGATACGCAGTATTTT. It codes for CASSALQGLTDTQYF.

This chain connects TRBV27 to TRBJ2-3; perhaps TRBD2 as D (5 bases). The germline CDR1 and CDR2 sequences are MNHEY and SMNVEV (reference sequence). V was pared by 5 bases and J by 6 bases, with 18 bases between. The CDR3 consists of 15 residues. DNA for the CDR3: TGTGCCAGCAGTCCCCGGACTCTTGTGCATGATACGCAGTATTTT. Translating gives CASSPRTLVHDTQYF.

This chain joins TRBV5-5 and TRBJ2-5, with 8 nucleotides matching TRBD1. The germline CDR1 and CDR2 sequences are SGHKS and YYEKEE (reference sequence). There are 13 residues in the CDR3. Unmatched junction bases numbered 4, after V lost 0 bases and J lost 9 bases. The DNA of the CDR3 is TGTGCCAGCAGCTTGGAGTCCAGGGGGCCCCAGTACTTC. Protein product: CASSLESRGPQYF.

The chain couples TRBV7-9 to TRBJ1-3; weak D call: TRBD1 (6 bases). Germline loops: CDR1 SEHNR, CDR2 FQNEAQ (reference sequence). This CDR3 is 15 amino acids long. Trimming removed 4 bases from V and 4 bases from J, with 14 bases in between. The CDR3 sequence is CASSSTQGAGNTIYF. Written as DNA, the CDR3 is TGTGCCAGCAGCTCTACACAGGGCGCCGGAAACACCATATATTTT.

DNA of the CDR3: TGCGCCAGCAGCCGGAGTGGGGGCCCGGGGGCCAACGTCCTGACTTTC. Its protein is CASSRSGGPGANVLTF. V gene TRBV5-1 combines with J gene TRBJ2-6; TRBD1 might be the D (6 bases). From germline, CDR1 is SGHRS and CDR2 YFSETQ. The CDR3 runs 16 residues. The V end was cut by 4 bases, the J end by 4 bases, with 15 bases between. Full variable domain (rest looked up from reference TRBV5-1 and TRBJ2-6): KAGVTQTPRYLIKTRGQQVTLSCSPISGHRSVSWYQQTPGQGLQFLFEYFSETQRNKGNFPGRFSGRQFSNSRSEMNVSTLELGDSALYLCASSRSGGPGANVLTFGAGSRLTVL.

The chain carries TRBV5-4 and TRBJ1-2; the match to TRBD1 covers 8 bases. J lost 7 bases, V lost 4 bases, and 9 bases had no gene match. This CDR3 spans 14 amino acids. Per germline, CDR1 SGHNT and CDR2 YYREEE (reference sequence). The CDR3 protein is CASSLPDRGGGYTF. The CDR3 DNA reads TGTGCCAGCAGCCTCCCCGACAGGGGCGGTGGCTACACCTTC.